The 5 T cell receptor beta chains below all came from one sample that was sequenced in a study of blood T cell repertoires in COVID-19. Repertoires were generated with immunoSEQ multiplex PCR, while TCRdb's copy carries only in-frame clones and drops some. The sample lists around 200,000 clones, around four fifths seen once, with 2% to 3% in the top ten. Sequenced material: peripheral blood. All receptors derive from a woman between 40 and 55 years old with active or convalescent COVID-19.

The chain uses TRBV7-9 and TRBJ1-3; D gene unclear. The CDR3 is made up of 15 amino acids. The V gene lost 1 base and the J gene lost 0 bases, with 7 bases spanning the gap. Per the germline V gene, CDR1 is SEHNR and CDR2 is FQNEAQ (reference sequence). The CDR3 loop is CASSLVRSSGNTIYF. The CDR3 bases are TGTGCCAGCAGCTTAGTTCGCAGCTCTGGAAACACCATATATTTT. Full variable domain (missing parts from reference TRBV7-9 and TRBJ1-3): DTGVSQNPRHKITKRGQNVTFRCDPISEHNRLYWYRQTLGQGPEFLTYFQNEAQLEKSRLLSDRFSAERPKGSFSTLEIQRTEQGDSAMYLCASSLVRSSGNTIYFGEGSWLTVV.

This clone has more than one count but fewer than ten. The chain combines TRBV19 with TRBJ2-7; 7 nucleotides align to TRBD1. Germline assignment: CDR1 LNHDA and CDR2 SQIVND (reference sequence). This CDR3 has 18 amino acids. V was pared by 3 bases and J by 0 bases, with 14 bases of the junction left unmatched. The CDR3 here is CASSIWGQRVQSSYEQYF. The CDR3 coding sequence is TGTGCCAGTAGTATTTGGGGACAGCGAGTCCAAAGCTCCTACGAGCAGTACTTC.

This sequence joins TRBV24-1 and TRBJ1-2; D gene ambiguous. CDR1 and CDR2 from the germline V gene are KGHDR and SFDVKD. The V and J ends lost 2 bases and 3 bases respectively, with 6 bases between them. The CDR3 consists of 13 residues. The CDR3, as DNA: TGTGCCACCAGTGATTACAGACACTATGGCTACACCTTC. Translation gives CATSDYRHYGYTF.

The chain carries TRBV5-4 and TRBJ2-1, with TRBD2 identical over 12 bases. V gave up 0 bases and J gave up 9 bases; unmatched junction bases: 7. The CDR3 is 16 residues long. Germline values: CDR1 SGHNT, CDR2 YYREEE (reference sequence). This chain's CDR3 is CASSLGASGGASEQFF. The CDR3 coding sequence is TGTGCCAGCAGCTTGGGGGCTAGCGGGGGGGCGAGTGAGCAGTTCTTC. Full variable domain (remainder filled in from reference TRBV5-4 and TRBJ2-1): ETGVTQSPTHLIKTRGQQVTLRCSSQSGHNTVSWYQQALGQGPQFIFQYYREEENGRGNFPPRFSGLQFPNYSSELNVNALELDDSALYLCASSLGASGGASEQFFGPGTRLTVL.

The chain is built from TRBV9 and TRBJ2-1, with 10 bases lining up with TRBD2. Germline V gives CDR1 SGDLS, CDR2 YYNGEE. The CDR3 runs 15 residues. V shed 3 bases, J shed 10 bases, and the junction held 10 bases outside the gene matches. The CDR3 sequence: CASSAQLAGGLEQFF. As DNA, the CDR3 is TGTGCCAGCAGCGCGCAATTAGCGGGGGGCCTAGAGCAGTTCTTC.